This is a list of T cell receptor beta chains from one sample in a study of early T cells in non-severe SARS-CoV-2 infection. TCRdb re-called the 5' RACE reads with MiXCR, one entry per CDR3 protein. This table has roughly 30,000 distinct CDR3 sequences, about 6.1% appearing once. The sample consisted of whole blood. These receptors all come from an adult who was a healthcare worker with PCR-confirmed SARS-CoV-2 infection or an uninfected control (not recorded which). The CDR3 runs from the conserved cysteine through the conserved F or W. The D gene is left open where the match is weak. Clone size, where shown, is once, few, many, or a class for clones that have expanded.

len | d_gene | abundance | j_gene | v_gene | CDR3aa | CDR3nt
14 | NA | few | TRBJ2-7 | TRBV5-6 | CASSFARTTYEQYF | TGTGCCAGCAGCTTCGCACGTACGACCTACGAGCAGTACTTC
19 | TRBD2 | many | TRBJ2-5 | TRBV7-9 | CASSPWGLAADGTQETQYF | TGTGCCAGCAGCCCGTGGGGACTAGCGGCAGACGGCACCCAAGAGACCCAGTACTTC
14 | TRBD2 | NA | TRBJ2-5 | TRBV5-1 | CASSLGDYDATQYF | TGCGCCAGCAGCTTGGGGGACTACGATGCGACCCAGTACTTC
17 | NA | NA | TRBJ2-3 | TRBV6-5 | CASSPDTSMVGTDTQYF | TGTGCCAGCAGCCCCGATACTAGCATGGTGGGCACAGATACGCAGTATTTT
16 | TRBD1 | many | TRBJ2-1 | TRBV24-1 | CATSDLTGGIDNEQFF | TGTGCCACCAGTGATTTGACAGGGGGCATCGACAATGAGCAGTTCTTC
17 | NA | many | TRBJ1-5 | TRBV27 | CASSSLGRTGQDQPQHF | TGTGCCAGCAGTTCGCTGGGGCGAACAGGGCAGGATCAGCCCCAGCATTTT
15 | TRBD1 | NA | TRBJ2-2 | TRBV6-2/TRBV6-3 | CASSLRQGPTGELFF | TGTGCCAGCAGCCTTAGACAGGGCCCCACCGGGGAGCTGTTTTTT
14 | TRBD1 | many | TRBJ2-7 | TRBV6-5 | CASSYDRGSNEQYF | TGTGCCAGCAGTTACGACAGGGGCTCAAACGAGCAGTACTTC
14 | NA | many | TRBJ2-7 | TRBV5-6 | CASSPLGSSYEQYF | TGTGCCAGCAGCCCCTTGGGCTCTTCCTACGAGCAGTACTTC
14 | NA | many | TRBJ1-1 | TRBV11-3 | CASSRDNTNTEAFF | TGTGCCAGCAGCCGAGACAACACGAACACTGAAGCTTTCTTT
14 | NA | many | TRBJ2-3 | TRBV7-2 | CASSLWRATDTQYF | TGTGCCAGCAGCTTGTGGCGGGCCACAGATACGCAGTATTTT
17 | TRBD1 | many | TRBJ1-6 | TRBV20-1 | CSARGLHGQGLRSPLHF | TGCAGTGCTAGAGGTCTTCACGGACAGGGGTTACGTTCACCCCTCCACTTT
13 | TRBD1 | few | TRBJ2-4 | TRBV4-3 | CASSQRTGNIQYF | TGCGCCAGCAGCCAAAGGACAGGCAACATTCAGTACTTC
13 | TRBD2 | NA | TRBJ2-1 | TRBV7-2 | CASSLGSSGGLFF | TGTGCCAGCAGCTTAGGTTCCAGCGGGGGGTTGTTCTTC
16 | NA | many | TRBJ1-2 | TRBV6-5 | CASYQPGTGTNYGYTF | TGTGCCAGTTATCAACCGGGCACGGGAACTAACTATGGCTACACCTTC
17 | NA | NA | TRBJ2-1 | TRBV7-2 | CASSPKGRASSGNEQFF | TGTGCCAGCAGCCCAAAAGGTAGGGCGTCATCCGGCAATGAGCAGTTCTTC
17 | TRBD1 | few | TRBJ2-2 | TRBV7-6 | CASSLYGQGVLPGELFF | TGTGCCAGCAGCTTGTACGGACAGGGGGTACTTCCCGGGGAGCTGTTTTTT
15 | NA | many | TRBJ1-6 | TRBV6-6 | CASSWDGHYNSPLHF | TGTGCCAGCAGCTGGGACGGACACTATAATTCACCCCTCCACTTT
14 | NA | few | TRBJ1-5 | TRBV29-1 | CSVQTGWSNQPQHF | TGCAGCGTCCAAACAGGGTGGAGCAATCAGCCCCAGCATTTT
12 | NA | many | TRBJ1-3 | TRBV12-3/TRBV12-4 | CASSLGGNTIYF | TGTGCCAGCAGTTTAGGGGGAAACACCATATATTTT
14 | NA | few | TRBJ1-1 | TRBV7-2 | CASSLVLTDTEAFF | TGTGCCAGCAGCTTAGTCTTGACAGACACTGAAGCTTTCTTT
15 | NA | many | TRBJ2-3 | TRBV12-3/TRBV12-4 | CASSLSPRGTDTQYF | TGTGCCAGCAGTTTAAGTCCTCGTGGCACAGATACGCAGTATTTT
14 | NA | many | TRBJ1-6 | TRBV12-3/TRBV12-4 | CASSSSGTLSPLHF | TGTGCCAGCAGTTCATCCGGGACACTCTCACCCCTCCACTTT
17 | NA | many | TRBJ2-5 | TRBV7-8 | CASSPRGWREPAETQYF | TGTGCCAGCAGCCCTCGAGGTTGGAGGGAGCCAGCGGAGACCCAGTACTTC
12 | NA | NA | TRBJ1-1 | TRBV12-3/TRBV12-4 | CASNSLNTEAFF | TGTGCCAGCAACAGCCTGAACACTGAAGCTTTCTTT
16 | NA | many | TRBJ1-5 | TRBV7-9 | CASSLDGYYSNQPQHF | TGTGCCAGCAGCTTAGACGGGTATTATAGCAATCAGCCCCAGCATTTT
17 | TRBD1 | many | TRBJ2-3 | TRBV7-9 | CASSLAHGQGYTDTQYF | TGTGCCAGCAGCTTAGCGCATGGACAGGGGTACACAGATACGCAGTATTTT
15 | NA | many | TRBJ1-2 | TRBV4-3 | CASSQDRRVPYGYTF | TGCGCCAGCAGCCAAGATAGGCGGGTACCCTATGGCTACACCTTC
16 | NA | NA | TRBJ2-3 | TRBV24-1 | CATSDYRGGGTDTQYF | TGTGCCACCAGTGACTACAGGGGAGGCGGCACAGATACGCAGTATTTT
15 | NA | many | TRBJ2-6 | TRBV7-2 | CASSLIPSGANVLTF | TGTGCCAGCAGCTTAATCCCCTCTGGGGCCAACGTCCTGACTTTC
14 | NA | many | TRBJ2-5 | TRBV27 | CASSLSGPAETQYF | TGTGCCAGCAGTTTATCGGGGCCAGCGGAGACCCAGTACTTC
14 | TRBD1 | many | TRBJ1-4 | TRBV29-1 | CSVEAGTAREKLFF | TGCAGCGTTGAAGCCGGGACAGCCAGGGAAAAACTGTTTTTT
18 | NA | many | TRBJ2-3 | TRBV21-1 | CASSNVLCYRKYTDTQYF | TGTGCCAGCAGCAACGTCTTATGCTACAGAAAATACACAGATACGCAGTATTTT
13 | NA | many | TRBJ1-1 | TRBV24-1 | CATSDLRGTEAFF | TGTGCCACCAGTGATTTGCGAGGGACTGAAGCTTTCTTT
16 | NA | NA | TRBJ2-3 | TRBV4-1 | CASSRGGAEGADTQYF | TGCGCCAGCAGCCGCGGGGGAGCTGAGGGGGCAGATACGCAGTATTTT
16 | NA | many | TRBJ2-6 | TRBV5-5 | CASSLGWDPGRNVLTF | TGTGCCAGCAGCTTGGGATGGGACCCCGGAAGGAACGTCCTGACTTTC
15 | TRBD2 | many | TRBJ2-1 | TRBV20-1 | CSAEGTSGTYNEQFF | TGCAGTGCTGAAGGGACTAGCGGGACGTACAATGAGCAGTTCTTC
16 | NA | many | TRBJ1-1 | TRBV6-6 | CASTHRGRGENTEAFF | TGTGCCAGCACCCACCGGGGGCGAGGTGAGAACACTGAAGCTTTCTTT
11 | NA | few | TRBJ2-3 | TRBV6-6 | CASLSTDTQYF | TGTGCCAGCCTTTCCACAGATACGCAGTATTTT
15 | NA | NA | TRBJ2-3 | TRBV27 | CASSLGASITDTQYF | TGTGCCAGCAGTTTAGGGGCTAGCATCACAGATACGCAGTATTTT
14 | NA | many | TRBJ2-7 | TRBV7-9 | CASSPYGLTYEQYF | TGTGCCAGCAGCCCATACGGACTTACCTACGAGCAGTACTTC
12 | TRBD1 | many | TRBJ2-4 | TRBV6-6 | CASSRGQGPQYF | TGTGCCAGCAGCCGAGGACAGGGGCCCCAGTACTTC